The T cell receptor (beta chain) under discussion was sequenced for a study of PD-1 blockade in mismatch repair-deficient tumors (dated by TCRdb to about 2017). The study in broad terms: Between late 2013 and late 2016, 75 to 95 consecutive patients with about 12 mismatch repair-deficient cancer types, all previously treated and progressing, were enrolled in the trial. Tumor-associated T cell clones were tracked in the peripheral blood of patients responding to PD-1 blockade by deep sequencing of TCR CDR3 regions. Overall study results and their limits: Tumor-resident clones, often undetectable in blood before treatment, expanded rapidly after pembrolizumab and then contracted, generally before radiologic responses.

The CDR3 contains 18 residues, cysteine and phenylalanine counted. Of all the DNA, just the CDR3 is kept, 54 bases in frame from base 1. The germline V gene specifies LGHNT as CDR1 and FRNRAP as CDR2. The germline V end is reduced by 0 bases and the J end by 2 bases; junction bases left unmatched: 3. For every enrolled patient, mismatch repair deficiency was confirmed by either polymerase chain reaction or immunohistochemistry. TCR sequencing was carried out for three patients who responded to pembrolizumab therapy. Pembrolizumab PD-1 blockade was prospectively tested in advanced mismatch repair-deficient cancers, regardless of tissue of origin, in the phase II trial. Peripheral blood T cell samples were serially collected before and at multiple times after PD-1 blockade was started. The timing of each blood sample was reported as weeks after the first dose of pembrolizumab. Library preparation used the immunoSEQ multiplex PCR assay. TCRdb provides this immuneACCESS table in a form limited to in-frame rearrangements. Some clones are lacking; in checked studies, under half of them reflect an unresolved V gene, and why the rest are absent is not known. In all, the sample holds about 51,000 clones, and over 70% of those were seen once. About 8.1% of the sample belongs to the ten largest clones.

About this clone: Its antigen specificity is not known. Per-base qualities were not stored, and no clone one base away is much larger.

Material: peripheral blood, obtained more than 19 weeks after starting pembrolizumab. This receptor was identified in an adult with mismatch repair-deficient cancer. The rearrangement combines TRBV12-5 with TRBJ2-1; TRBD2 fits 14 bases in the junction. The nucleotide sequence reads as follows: TGTGCTAGTGGTTTGGTAGGACTAGCGGGAGGTGCCTACAATGAGCAGTTCTTC. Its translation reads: CASGLVGLAGGAYNEQFF. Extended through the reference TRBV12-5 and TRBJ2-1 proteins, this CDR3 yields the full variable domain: DARVTQTPRHKVTEMGQEVTMRCQPILGHNTVFWYRQTMMQGLELLAYFRNRAPLDDSGMPKDRFSAEMPDATLATLKIQPSEPRDSAVYFCASGLVGLAGGAYNEQFFGPGTRLTVL.